A single sample gave rise to the 21 T cell receptor beta chains below, sequenced in a study of T cell changes during pregnancy in multiple sclerosis. Libraries were prepared by immunoSEQ multiplex PCR; TCRdb keeps only in-frame clonotypes and omits some of them. The data contain around 130,000 clones, around 95% of them seen just once; the ten biggest clones take up 0.44%. The material sequenced was peripheral blood, taken after pregnancy. These receptors all come from a female donor with multiple sclerosis, enrolled in a pregnancy study.

V and J are TRBV21-1 and TRBJ1-5; the table assigns TRBD1, which was not confirmed against the DNA. TRBV21-1 is described as a pseudogene. The CDR3 totals 14 residues. The CDR3 here is CASSNVSQNQPQHF. The CDR3 coding sequence is TGTGCCAGCAGCAACGTCAGTCAGAATCAGCCCCAGCATTTT.

This chain connects TRBV6-6 to TRBJ1-5; no clear D gene. V shed 10 bases and J shed 9 bases, with 22 bases lying between them. The CDR3 spans 14 residues. Germline V gene data show CDR1 as MNHNY and CDR2 as SVGAGI (reference sequence). The CDR3 sequence is CATHPLAGSGPQHF. CDR3 nucleotides: TGTGCCACCCACCCCTTGGCGGGTAGTGGGCCCCAGCATTTT.

The J gene is TRBJ1-5, the V gene TRBV28; 7 bases fit TRBD1. This CDR3 has 14 amino acids. Germline V gene sequence: CDR1 MDHEN, CDR2 SYDVKM. V trimming: 0 bases; J trimming: 4 bases; junction bases outside the gene matches: 0. CDR3 sequence: CASSLWGQNQPQHF. In DNA form, the CDR3 reads TGTGCCAGCAGTTTATGGGGACAGAATCAGCCCCAGCATTTT. The entire variable domain, with the rest obtained from reference TRBV28 and TRBJ1-5, is as follows: DVKVTQSSRYLVKRTGEKVFLECVQDMDHENMFWYRQDPGLGLRLIYFSYDVKMKEKGDIPEGYSVSREKKERFSLILESASTNQTSMYLCASSLWGQNQPQHFGDGTRLSIL.

The chain recombines TRBV28 with TRBJ2-2, with 7 nucleotides matching TRBD1. This CDR3 is 18 amino acids long. The junction had 19 bases not matched to a gene; V was cut back by 8 bases and J by 4 bases. CDR1 MDHEN and CDR2 SYDVKM come from the germline V gene. CDR3 residues: CASDSTGALSPGTGELFF. CDR3 sequence (DNA): TGTGCCAGCGACTCTACAGGGGCCCTCTCCCCAGGCACCGGGGAGCTGTTTTTT.

The chain has TRBV7-9 and TRBJ1-4; the D gene is possibly TRBD1 (5 bases). The CDR3 runs 15 residues. V lost 5 bases and J 1 base, leaving 11 bases between the germline ends. Germline V gene sequence: CDR1 SEHNR, CDR2 FQNEAQ (reference sequence). This CDR3 reads CASSPLGETNEKLFF. In nucleotides, the CDR3 is TGTGCCAGCAGCCCCCTAGGGGAAACTAATGAAAAACTGTTTTTT.

The CDR3 bases are TGTGCCAGCTCACTAGTTAGCACAGATACGCAGTATTTT. It translates to CASSLVSTDTQYF. The chain uses TRBV18 and TRBJ2-3; D remains ambiguous. Trimming left V 4 bases short and J 0 bases short, with 5 bases between. Germline-derived CDR1 and CDR2 are KGHSH and LQKENI. The CDR3 runs 13 residues.

This chain connects TRBV10-3 to TRBJ2-1, with 9 bases aligning to TRBD2. J was trimmed by 6 bases and V by 3 bases; bases with no gene match: 12. In germline, CDR1 is ENHRY, CDR2 SYGVKD. The CDR3 length is 17 residues. DNA for the CDR3: TGTGCCATCAGTGAATCCTGGATGATAGCGGGAGTCAATGAGCAGTTCTTC. This encodes CAISESWMIAGVNEQFF.

The chain uses TRBV18 and TRBJ1-5; D perhaps matches TRBD1 (5 bases). CDR1 is KGHSH, CDR2 LQKENI, per germline. This CDR3 is built from 15 residues. Trimming left V 2 bases short and J 0 bases short, with 8 bases between. CDR3 nucleotide sequence: TGTGCCAGCTCACCAACAGGAAGTAGCAATCAGCCCCAGCATTTT. Encoded protein: CASSPTGSSNQPQHF.

The rearrangement uses TRBV7-6 and TRBJ2-1, with 7 bases identical to TRBD2. Trimming removed 1 base from V and 6 bases from J; junction bases left unmatched: 0. The length of the CDR3 is 13 residues. The germline V gene has CDR1 SGHVS and CDR2 FNYEAQ. In DNA form, the CDR3 reads TGTGCCAGCAGCTTAGGCGGGAGCAATGAGCAGTTCTTC. It yields the protein CASSLGGSNEQFF.

This clone was seen only once. V usage is TRBV7-7 and J usage is TRBJ2-1; 11 bases fit TRBD2. The germline gives CDR1 SSHAT, CDR2 FNYEAQ (reference sequence). CDR3 length equals 16 residues. The CDR3 reads CASSPNSGRGYNEQFF. The CDR3 DNA reads as TGTGCTAGCTCTCCAAATAGCGGGAGGGGCTACAATGAGCAGTTCTTC.

V is TRBV27 and J is TRBJ2-7; 8 bases are a match to TRBD2. This CDR3 comprises 14 residues. Germline lookup yields CDR1 MNHEY and CDR2 SMNVEV (reference sequence). V shed 1 base and J 9 bases; nucleotides not matched to a gene: 8. CDR3: CASSLLSGSQRQYF. The CDR3 DNA reads TGTGCCAGCAGTTTATTGAGCGGGAGTCAACGGCAGTACTTC.

This chain links TRBV14 with TRBJ1-2, with a weak D call TRBD1 (5 bases). With 4 bases removed from V and 1 base from J, the gap between germline ends came to 10 bases. The CDR3 is 14 residues long. Germline V lookup: CDR1 SGHDN, CDR2 FVKESK. The CDR3 here is CASSPLDSNYGYTF. CDR3 in DNA: TGTGCCAGCAGCCCCCTCGACAGTAACTATGGCTACACCTTC.

This clone appeared once. The chain employs TRBV11-2 and TRBJ2-3; D gene uncertain. The CDR3 spans 13 residues. Germline CDR1 reads SGHAT; CDR2 reads FQNNGV. V dropped 3 bases and J dropped 2 bases, with 6 bases sitting between them. CDR3 coding DNA: TGTGCCAGCAGCTTTGTCGTCACAGATACGCAGTATTTT. Encoded protein: CASSFVVTDTQYF.

This chain links TRBV6-6 with TRBJ1-1; D not resolved. V lost 2 bases and J lost 4, with 8 bases in between. The germline V gene has CDR1 MNHNY and CDR2 SVGAGI (reference sequence). This CDR3 is 13 amino acids long. CDR3 DNA: TGTGCCAGCAGTTACCGGGGAGGCACTGAAGCTTTCTTT. Its protein product is CASSYRGGTEAFF.

V is TRBV9 and J is TRBJ1-4; 7 bases align to TRBD1. There are 13 residues in the CDR3. In germline, CDR1 is SGDLS, CDR2 YYNGEE. V was pared by 4 bases and J by 6 bases, with 3 bases of the junction left unmatched. CDR3 amino acids: CASSQGQDEKLFF. The CDR3 DNA reads as TGTGCCAGCAGCCAAGGACAGGATGAAAAACTGTTTTTT. Complete variable domain (other parts from reference TRBV9 and TRBJ1-4): DSGVTQTPKHLITATGQRVTLRCSPRSGDLSVYWYQQSLDQGLQFLIQYYNGEERAKGNILERFSAQQFPDLHSELNLSSLELGDSALYFCASSQGQDEKLFFGSGTQLSVL.

CDR3 residues: CASSFPGQGHAYF. The CDR3 coding sequence is TGTGCCAGCAGCTTTCCGGGACAGGGTCATGCGTATTTT. The chain employs TRBV5-6 and TRBJ2-3, with 9 bases that match TRBD1. This CDR3 is 13 amino acids long. V lost 2 bases to trimming and J lost 14 bases; unmatched junction nucleotides: 9. In germline, CDR1 is SGHDT, CDR2 YYEEEE.

The V and J genes are TRBV7-2 and TRBJ2-1; 9 nucleotides match TRBD2. The V and J ends lost 2 bases and 6 bases, in that order; junction bases with no gene match: 2. The CDR3 is 14 amino acids. CDR1 is SGHTA, CDR2 FQGNSA, per germline. CDR3 amino acids: CASSLLAGINEQFF. As DNA, the CDR3 is TGTGCCAGCAGCTTACTAGCGGGAATCAATGAGCAGTTCTTC. Together with reference TRBV7-2 and TRBJ2-1, the CDR3 gives the full variable domain: GAGVSQSPSNKVTEKGKDVELRCDPISGHTALYWYRQSLGQGLEFLIYFQGNSAPDKSGLPSDRFSAERTGGSVSTLTIQRTQQEDSAVYLCASSLLAGINEQFFGPGTRLTVL.

The J gene is TRBJ2-7, the V gene TRBV6-1, with D maybe TRBD2 (6 bases). Trimming took off 3 bases at V and 4 bases at J, with 10 bases between the two ends. The CDR3 runs 13 residues. Germline CDR1 MNHNS, CDR2 SASEGT. The CDR3 region has the DNA TGTGCCAGCAGTGAGGCGCGGGGATACGAGCAGTACTTC. Protein: CASSEARGYEQYF.

J is TRBJ2-2 and V is TRBV25-1, with TRBD1 matching over 9 bases. V was clipped by 4 bases and J by 6 bases; unmatched bases: 9. CDR3 length: 16 residues. In germline, CDR1 is MGHDK, CDR2 SYGVNS. CDR3 in DNA: TGTGCCAGCAGTGGATTCCGGGACAGGGACGCCGGGGAGCTGTTTTTT. Residues: CASSGFRDRDAGELFF.

V and J are TRBV18 and TRBJ1-4, with D unresolved. Germline CDR1 and CDR2: KGHSH and LQKENI. V was trimmed by 2 bases and J by 7 bases, leaving 11 bases between them. The CDR3 totals 14 residues. CDR3 in DNA: TGTGCCAGCTCACCAGGGCCGTGGCGTGAAAAACTGTTTTTT. Translating it yields CASSPGPWREKLFF.

The chain employs TRBV5-5 and TRBJ2-1, with TRBD2 matching over 10 bases. The trim removed 0 bases at V and 6 bases at J, leaving 6 bases unmatched. CDR1 and CDR2 (germline): SGHKS, YYEKEE (reference sequence). This CDR3 has 16 amino acids. CDR3 loop: CASSLEVLAGANEQFF. For the CDR3, the DNA is TGTGCCAGCAGCTTGGAAGTTCTAGCGGGAGCCAATGAGCAGTTCTTC.